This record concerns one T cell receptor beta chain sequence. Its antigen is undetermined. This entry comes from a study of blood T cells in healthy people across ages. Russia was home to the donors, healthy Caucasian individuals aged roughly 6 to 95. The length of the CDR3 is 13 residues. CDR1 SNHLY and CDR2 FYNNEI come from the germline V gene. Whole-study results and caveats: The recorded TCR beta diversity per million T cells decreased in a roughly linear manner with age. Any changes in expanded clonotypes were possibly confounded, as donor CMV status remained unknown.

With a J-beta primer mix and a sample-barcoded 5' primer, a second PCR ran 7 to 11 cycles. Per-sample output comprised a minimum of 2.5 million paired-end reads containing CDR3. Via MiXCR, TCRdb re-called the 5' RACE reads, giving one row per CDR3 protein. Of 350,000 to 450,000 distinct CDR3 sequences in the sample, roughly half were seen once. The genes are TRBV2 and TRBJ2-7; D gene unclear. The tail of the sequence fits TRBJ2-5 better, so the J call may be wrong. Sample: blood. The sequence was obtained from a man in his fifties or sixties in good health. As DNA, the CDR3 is TGTGCCAGCAGTGAAAGGCTTGTGGAGACCCAGTACTTC. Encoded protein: CASSERLVETQYF.